The rows below give T cell receptor beta chains drawn from one sample of a study of early T cells in non-severe SARS-CoV-2 infection. TCRdb re-called the 5' RACE reads with MiXCR, one entry per CDR3 protein. The sample shows tens of thousands of distinct CDR3 sequences, 20% to 25% of them seen only once. Sequenced here: whole blood, sampled at baseline. Receptors originate from an adult who was a healthcare worker with PCR-confirmed SARS-CoV-2 infection or an uninfected control (not recorded which). Each CDR3 is given with its conserved first and last residue. D genes are given only for firm matches. Rows may omit the clone size; those that give it use once, few, many or a size class.

j_gene | d_gene | v_gene | abundance | CDR3nt | CDR3aa
TRBJ1-4 | - | TRBV7-9 | few | TGTGCCAGCCAAAGGGGCCCAAAGGAAAAACTGTTTTTT | CASQRGPKEKLFF
TRBJ2-7 | TRBD1 | TRBV11-2 | few | TGTGCCAGCAGCCGGACAGGGGGAAACTACGAGCAGTACTTC | CASSRTGGNYEQYF
TRBJ2-5 | - | TRBV5-1 | few | TGCGCCAGCAGCTTGGGGCCGGGAGAGACCCAGTACTTC | CASSLGPGETQYF
TRBJ1-6 | - | TRBV6-5 | - | TGTGCCAGCGGAAGAAACGGCGTAGAAGGCTATAATTCACCCCTCCACTTT | CASGRNGVEGYNSPLHF
TRBJ1-1 | TRBD1 | TRBV4-1 | - | TGCGCCAGCAGCCAGAGCGACAGGGTAGGCACTGAAGCTTTCTTT | CASSQSDRVGTEAFF
TRBJ2-7 | - | TRBV6-6 | - | TGTGCCAGCAGTTACTCCAGGCCAGCCGAGTACTTC | CASSYSRPAEYF
TRBJ1-2 | - | TRBV6-6 | - | TGTGCCAGCAGTCTACGGGGAGCGGTTAACTATGGCTACACCTTC | CASSLRGAVNYGYTF
TRBJ2-3 | TRBD2 | TRBV12-3/TRBV12-4 | - | TGTGCCAGCAGGACGGGGGGGTTCACAGATACGCAGTATTTT | CASRTGGFTDTQYF
TRBJ2-2 | - | TRBV24-1 | - | TGTGCCACCAGTGATTCTCCCGGATTAGGGATTAACACCGGGGAGCTGTTTTTT | CATSDSPGLGINTGELFF
TRBJ1-4 | TRBD1 | TRBV12-3/TRBV12-4 | few | TGTGCCAGCAGTTCCAGGGGGGGAACTAATGAAAAACTGTTTTTT | CASSSRGGTNEKLFF
TRBJ2-1 | - | TRBV20-1 | many | TGCAGTGCTATGGCAGGGGAGGCCAATGAGCAGTTCTTC | CSAMAGEANEQFF
TRBJ2-7 | TRBD2 | TRBV7-3 | few | TGTGCCAGCAGCCCAGCGGGGGGCCGAAACCCCTACGAGCAGTACTTC | CASSPAGGRNPYEQYF
TRBJ2-1 | TRBD2 | TRBV20-1 | - | TGCAGTGCTGTTATCGGGCTAGCGGGGGGCCACAATGAGCAGTTCTTC | CSAVIGLAGGHNEQFF
TRBJ2-7 | - | TRBV29-1 | few | TGCAGCGCCATCAGGGACTACGAGCAGTACTTC | CSAIRDYEQYF
TRBJ2-1 | - | TRBV4-1 | - | TGCGCCAGCTCTACGAGTTCCTACAATGAGCAGTTCTTC | CASSTSSYNEQFF
TRBJ2-7 | - | TRBV11-2 | few | TGTGCCAGCAGCTTAGACCAAACTAGTATAAGCCGTGGGGAGCAGTACTTC | CASSLDQTSISRGEQYF
TRBJ1-5 | - | TRBV6-5 | few | TGTGCCAGCAGTTGGGGGGTGAGGCAGCCCCAGCATTTT | CASSWGVRQPQHF